A single sample is the source of the 22 T cell receptor beta chains below, sequenced in a study of blood T cell repertoires in COVID-19. Method: immunoSEQ multiplex PCR; TCRdb's copy keeps in-frame clones and lacks some. The data contain around 250,000 clones, roughly nine tenths of them singletons. Sequencing was performed on PBMCs or T cells enriched from blood (not recorded which). The receptors come from a human donor in a cohort exposed to, infected with or recovered from COVID-19 (not recorded which). The donor label of this sample is uncertain.

CDR3 loop: CASSWTGPYNSPLHF. The CDR3 nucleotides read TGTGCCAGCAGTTGGACAGGGCCCTATAATTCACCCCTCCACTTT. V is TRBV2 and J is TRBJ1-6, with 8 positions matching TRBD1. This CDR3 region has 15 residues. Looked up from germline, CDR1 is SNHLY and CDR2 is FYNNEI. V was pared by 5 bases and J by 2 bases, with 2 bases of the junction left unmatched. Full variable domain (rest looked up from reference TRBV2 and TRBJ1-6): EPEVTQTPSHQVTQMGQEVILRCVPISNHLYFYWYRQILGQKVEFLVSFYNNEISEKSEIFDDQFSVERPDGSNFTLKIRSTKLEDSAMYFCASSWTGPYNSPLHFGNGTRLTVT.

The V gene is TRBV30, the J gene TRBJ2-7; D is possibly TRBD1 (6 bases). The CDR3 extends over 14 amino acids. V was trimmed by 2 bases and J by 0 bases, leaving 11 bases between them. Germline CDR1 reads GTSNPN; CDR2 reads SVGIG (reference sequence). The CDR3 bases are TGTGCCTGGAGTTTCCGGACAGTCTCCTACGAGCAGTACTTC. This gives the protein CAWSFRTVSYEQYF.

The chain couples TRBV7-8 to TRBJ2-2; D is possibly TRBD1 (5 bases). V was clipped by 3 bases and J by 2 bases, with 10 bases between them. This CDR3 is built from 15 residues. Germline values: CDR1 SGHVS, CDR2 FQNEAQ. CDR3 DNA sequence: TGTGCCAGCAGCTTTATGGGGCCCAACACCGGGGAGCTGTTTTTT. Its translation is CASSFMGPNTGELFF.

The chain couples TRBV14 to TRBJ2-1, with TRBD1 as a possible D gene (5 bases). The germline V and J ends were trimmed by 3 bases and 9 bases, with 9 bases remaining between them. The CDR3 sequence is 12 residues long. The V gene's germline CDR1 is SGHDN and CDR2 FVKESK. The CDR3 DNA reads TGTGCCAGCAGCCAGGGGCGTATTGAGCAGTTCTTC. It translates to CASSQGRIEQFF.

The chain uses TRBV2 and TRBJ1-1, with a tentative D call TRBD1 (6 bases). From germline, CDR1 is SNHLY and CDR2 FYNNEI. CDR3 size: 13 residues. V was shortened by 6 bases and J by 2 bases, with 10 bases between the two germline ends. The CDR3 sequence: CASRADSNTEAFF. The DNA for the CDR3 is TGTGCCAGCAGGGCGGACAGTAACACTGAAGCTTTCTTT.

V and J are TRBV9 and TRBJ2-1, with 16 bases matching TRBD2. J lost 8 bases, V lost 2 bases, and 19 bases had no gene match. The CDR3 contains 21 residues. In germline, CDR1 is SGDLS, CDR2 YYNGEE. The CDR3 loop is CASSVPSPGTSGGASQDEQFF. Here the CDR3 DNA reads TGTGCCAGCAGCGTCCCCTCGCCCGGGACTAGCGGGGGGGCTAGTCAGGATGAGCAGTTCTTC.

This chain uses TRBV11-2 with TRBJ2-7; TRBD2 agrees at 10 bases. Germline-derived CDR1 and CDR2 are SGHAT and FQNNGV. The CDR3 is 15 amino acids. J was trimmed by 3 bases and V by 5 bases; bases with no gene match: 7. The CDR3 region is CASSLRWTSGYEQYF. The CDR3 DNA follows: TGTGCCAGCAGCCTACGGTGGACTAGCGGCTACGAGCAGTACTTC.

The chain combines TRBV12-5 with TRBJ1-1; D remains ambiguous. CDR1 is LGHNT, CDR2 FRNRAP, per germline. The CDR3 sequence is 13 residues long. V gave up 5 bases and J gave up 3 bases, with 10 bases separating them. For the CDR3, the DNA is TGTGCTAGTGGTCTCGTGGAGGACACTGAAGCTTTCTTT. Translating gives CASGLVEDTEAFF. Drawing the rest from reference TRBV12-5 and TRBJ1-1, the complete variable domain is DARVTQTPRHKVTEMGQEVTMRCQPILGHNTVFWYRQTMMQGLELLAYFRNRAPLDDSGMPKDRFSAEMPDATLATLKIQPSEPRDSAVYFCASGLVEDTEAFFGQGTRLTVV.

The chain couples TRBV5-4 to TRBJ1-1; 7 nucleotides align to TRBD1. Trimming cost V 1 base and J 4 bases; bases outside gene matches: 1. CDR1 is SGHNT and CDR2 is YYREEE in the germline V gene (reference sequence). CDR3 size: 13 residues. This chain's CDR3 is CASSLSGGTEAFF. The CDR3 DNA sequence: TGTGCCAGCAGCTTGTCAGGGGGCACTGAAGCTTTCTTT. Drawing the rest from reference TRBV5-4 and TRBJ1-1, the complete variable domain is ETGVTQSPTHLIKTRGQQVTLRCSSQSGHNTVSWYQQALGQGPQFIFQYYREEENGRGNFPPRFSGLQFPNYSSELNVNALELDDSALYLCASSLSGGTEAFFGQGTRLTVV.

The DNA for the CDR3 is TGCGCCAGCAGCCCAGGGACAGCTAGAACAGGGGCCAACGTCCTGACTTTC. It codes for CASSPGTARTGANVLTF. The chain links TRBV4-1 to TRBJ2-6; 7 positions match TRBD1. Trimming removed 4 bases from V and 4 bases from J; junction bases left unmatched: 10. The CDR3 loop spans 17 amino acids. Germline CDR1 and CDR2: MGHRA and YSYEKL.

V and J are TRBV6-5 and TRBJ2-2; 10 bases line up with TRBD1. CDR1 MNHEY and CDR2 SVGAGI come from the germline V gene. The CDR3 loop spans 14 amino acids. V was pared by 4 bases and J by 6 bases, with 2 bases of the junction left unmatched. Written as DNA, the CDR3 is TGTGCCAGCAGTTGGGACAGGGGCTCCGGGGAGCTGTTTTTT. It yields the protein CASSWDRGSGELFF.

This rearrangement joins TRBV3-1 (or the pseudogene TRBV3-2) to TRBJ2-5, with TRBD1 identical over 9 bases. Germline trimming cut 0 bases from V and 2 bases from J; bases unmatched to any gene: 1. The CDR3 sequence is 15 residues long. Germline V gene data show CDR1 as LGHDT and CDR2 as YNNKEL (reference sequence). The CDR3 DNA reads TGTGCCAGCAGCCAAGATGGGACAGGGCAAGAGACCCAGTACTTC. It encodes CASSQDGTGQETQYF.

This rearrangement joins TRBV6-2 or TRBV6-3 to TRBJ2-3; 9 nucleotides agree with TRBD2. The CDR3 is 19 amino acids. The germline CDR1 and CDR2 sequences are MNHEY and SVGEGT. V shed 6 bases, J shed 0 bases, and the junction held 16 bases outside the gene matches. CDR3 DNA: TGTGCCAGCAGCAAAAGGGCACCTAGCGGGGACGCTAGCACAGATACGCAGTATTTT. Its translation: CASSKRAPSGDASTDTQYF.

This clone has only a few counts. The rearrangement links TRBV6-4 to TRBJ2-3; 12 bases match TRBD1. Trimming cost V 5 bases and J 4 bases; bases outside gene matches: 4. The CDR3 is 15 residues long. CDR1 is MRHNA and CDR2 is SNTAGT in the germline V gene. The CDR3 DNA is TGTGCCAGCAGTACCGGGACAGGGGGCGCAGATACGCAGTATTTT. Translating gives CASSTGTGGADTQYF.

This CDR3 reads CASSISVLSNTEAFF. CDR3 coding DNA: TGTGCCAGTAGTATTTCAGTATTGTCGAACACTGAAGCTTTCTTT. This chain links TRBV19 with TRBJ1-1; D gene ambiguous. There are 15 residues in the CDR3. The germline CDR1 and CDR2 sequences are LNHDA and SQIVND (reference sequence). V was cut by 3 bases and J by 1 base, with 12 bases left in between.

This clone was detected only once. This chain links TRBV7-2 with TRBJ1-4; 8 positions match TRBD1. CDR1 and CDR2 (germline): SGHTA, FQGNSA. Losses at the gene ends were 5 bases for V and 5 bases for J; bases not matched to a gene: 7. This CDR3 contains 15 residues. The CDR3: CASSLRTGLNEKLFF. CDR3 sequence (DNA): TGTGCCAGCAGCCTAAGGACAGGGTTAAATGAAAAACTGTTTTTT.

This CDR3 is CASSLTWGLNQPQHF. In nucleotides, the CDR3 is TGTGCCAGCAGTTTGACGTGGGGCCTTAATCAGCCCCAGCATTTT. The chain links TRBV27 to TRBJ1-5; maybe TRBD1 (5 bases). Germline CDR1 MNHEY, CDR2 SMNVEV (reference sequence). Trimming stripped 3 bases from V and 4 bases from J, with 13 bases between. CDR3 length equals 15 residues.

The genes are TRBV10-3 and TRBJ1-3; tentatively, D is TRBD1 (5 bases). Germline values: CDR1 ENHRY, CDR2 SYGVKD. The CDR3 runs to 13 residues. The V gene lost 6 bases and the J gene lost 2 bases, with 8 bases spanning the gap. CDR3 coding DNA: TGTGCCATCAGAGACAGAACTGGAAACACCATATATTTT. This sequence encodes CAIRDRTGNTIYF.

The V and J genes are TRBV11-2 and TRBJ2-4; TRBD2 aligns across 7 bases. J lost 4 bases, V lost 8 bases, and 5 bases had no gene match. The CDR3 consists of 13 residues. Germline V gene data show CDR1 as SGHAT and CDR2 as FQNNGV. DNA of the CDR3: TGTGCCAGCGGGAGGGACGGAAAAAACATTCAGTACTTC. This codes for CASGRDGKNIQYF.

The chain employs TRBV18 and TRBJ1-5, with 7 positions matching TRBD1. V gave up 5 bases and J gave up 6 bases; unmatched junction bases: 10. Germline V gene lookup returns CDR1 KGHSH and CDR2 LQKENI. The CDR3 is made up of 15 amino acids. The CDR3 here is CASSLAGQYIQPQHF. CDR3 coding DNA: TGTGCCAGCTCATTAGCGGGACAGTACATTCAGCCCCAGCATTTT.

V is TRBV12-3 or TRBV12-4 and J is TRBJ1-2, with D possibly being TRBD1 (5 bases). There are 12 residues in the CDR3. V gave up 5 bases and J gave up 7 bases, with 11 bases separating them. CDR3 amino acids: CASSAGNVGYTF. DNA of the CDR3: TGTGCCAGCAGTGCAGGGAATGTTGGCTACACCTTC.

This clone was recorded once. The CDR3 region is CASRTGTSNYGYTF. CDR3 sequence (DNA): TGCGCCAGCAGAACCGGGACATCTAACTATGGCTACACCTTC. V and J are TRBV5-1 and TRBJ1-2; a possible D gene is TRBD1 (6 bases). Germline loops: CDR1 SGHRS, CDR2 YFSETQ. V was trimmed by 5 bases and J by 0 bases, leaving 11 bases between them. The CDR3 spans 14 residues.